These T cell receptor beta chains were read from a single sample in a study of blood T cell repertoires in COVID-19. TCRdb's table, derived via immunoSEQ multiplex PCR, lists solely in-frame clones and lacks some. The sample records 250,000 to 350,000 clones, about 85% being singletons. Sequences were obtained from peripheral blood. All receptors come from a human donor with COVID-19, enrolled during active disease. The donor label of this sample is uncertain. Both conserved end residues are part of each CDR3. Fields, in order: clone size, D gene, V gene, J gene, CDR3 protein, CDR3 DNA. D genes are given only for firm matches. Clone size appears in some rows only: once, few, many, or a class for an expanded clone.

size: NA; D: TRBD1; V: TRBV24-1; J: TRBJ2-1; CDR3: CATSDSLTGGVSDEQFF; DNA: TGTGCCACCAGTGATTCGTTAACAGGGGGTGTCTCGGATGAGCAGTTCTTC
size: NA; D: TRBD2; V: TRBV6-5; J: TRBJ2-1; CDR3: CASSYYLAGGGEQFF; DNA: TGTGCCAGCAGTTACTATCTAGCGGGAGGGGGTGAGCAGTTCTTC
size: few; D: NA; V: TRBV30; J: TRBJ1-2; CDR3: CAWSRGTLGYTF; DNA: TGTGCCTGGAGCCGGGGGACCCTTGGCTACACCTTC
size: NA; D: TRBD2; V: TRBV28; J: TRBJ2-2; CDR3: CAIPGLAGTGELFF; DNA: TGTGCTATCCCGGGACTAGCGGGCACCGGGGAGCTGTTTTTT
size: NA; D: TRBD1; V: TRBV6-6; J: TRBJ2-4; CDR3: CASSPRGTGGKNIQYF; DNA: TGTGCCAGCAGCCCCAGGGGGACAGGGGGTAAAAACATTCAGTACTTC
size: NA; D: NA; V: TRBV6-6; J: TRBJ1-2; CDR3: CASSYSTRVNYGYTF; DNA: TGTGCCAGCAGTTACTCAACCAGGGTTAACTATGGCTACACCTTC
size: NA; D: NA; V: TRBV5-1; J: TRBJ2-1; CDR3: CASGGSDNEQFF; DNA: TGCGCCAGCGGTGGAAGCGACAATGAGCAGTTCTTC
size: NA; D: NA; V: TRBV3-1/TRBV3-2; J: TRBJ1-5; CDR3: CASSQVFGADQPQHF; DNA: TGTGCCAGCAGCCAAGTTTTTGGGGCGGATCAGCCCCAGCATTTT
size: NA; D: NA; V: TRBV30; J: TRBJ1-3; CDR3: CAWSLGNSGNTIYF; DNA: TGTGCCTGGAGTCTCGGGAACTCTGGAAACACCATATATTTT
size: NA; D: TRBD1; V: TRBV19; J: TRBJ1-5; CDR3: CASSRDSRTSQPQHF; DNA: TGTGCCAGTAGTAGGGACAGCCGTACCAGTCAGCCCCAGCATTTT
size: NA; D: TRBD1; V: TRBV18; J: TRBJ1-3; CDR3: CASSPSGTALSGNTIYF; DNA: TGTGCCAGCTCACCTTCAGGGACAGCCCTCTCTGGAAACACCATATATTTT
size: NA; D: TRBD2; V: TRBV20-1; J: TRBJ2-1; CDR3: CSASRSGTSGNEQFF; DNA: TGCAGTGCTAGTCGGTCGGGGACTAGCGGGAATGAGCAGTTCTTC
size: NA; D: TRBD1; V: TRBV19; J: TRBJ2-7; CDR3: CASSPGTANYEQYF; DNA: TGTGCCAGTAGTCCCGGGACAGCCAACTACGAGCAGTACTTC
size: NA; D: TRBD1; V: TRBV5-6; J: TRBJ1-2; CDR3: CASSLGAGGFYGYTF; DNA: TGTGCCAGCAGCTTGGGGGCAGGGGGCTTCTATGGCTACACCTTC
size: NA; D: TRBD1; V: TRBV29-1; J: TRBJ2-7; CDR3: CSVEDRTGGPYEQYF; DNA: TGCAGCGTTGAAGATAGGACAGGGGGACCCTACGAGCAGTACTTC
size: NA; D: NA; V: TRBV7-3; J: TRBJ2-6; CDR3: CASSSHGAGANVLTF; DNA: TGTGCCAGCAGCTCTCACGGGGCTGGGGCCAACGTCCTGACTTTC
size: few; D: TRBD1; V: TRBV28; J: TRBJ1-1; CDR3: CASSRPGTGNTEAFF; DNA: TGTGCCAGCAGTCGTCCCGGGACAGGGAACACTGAAGCTTTCTTT
size: NA; D: TRBD1; V: TRBV2; J: TRBJ1-6; CDR3: CASTRDSNSPLHF; DNA: TGTGCCAGCACCCGGGACAGTAATTCACCCCTCCACTTT
size: NA; D: NA; V: TRBV5-1; J: TRBJ2-3; CDR3: CASSLPGMTDTQYF; DNA: TGCGCCAGCAGCTTGCCCGGGATGACAGATACGCAGTATTTT
size: NA; D: TRBD1; V: TRBV11-2; J: TRBJ1-1; CDR3: CASSRDREATEAFF; DNA: TGTGCCAGCAGCCGGGACAGGGAGGCCACTGAAGCTTTCTTT